These 2 T cell receptor beta chains originate from one sample sequenced in a study of identical twins. TCRdb re-derived calls from the 5' RACE reads in MiXCR, one entry per CDR3 protein. The sample contains some 760,000 distinct CDR3 sequences, 15% to 20% of which appear only once. This same sample was also part of a study on T cells expressing NK-cell markers.

Sample: PBMCs. These receptor sequences come from a woman aged 18-30 years in good health.

The rearrangement links TRBV5-1 to TRBJ2-2, with 9 bases identical to TRBD2. This CDR3 contains 15 residues. Germline loops: CDR1 SGHRS, CDR2 YFSETQ. V was pared by 2 bases and J by 9 bases, with 8 bases of the junction left unmatched. The DNA of the CDR3 is TGCGCCAGCAGCTTTTTCCTAGCGGGGAAGTGGGAGCTGTTTTTT. Encoded protein: CASSFFLAGKWELFF.

In its sample, this clonotype was seen a few times. This chain links TRBV10-3 with TRBJ2-7, with TRBD2 matching 11 bases. Germline lookup yields CDR1 ENHRY and CDR2 SYGVKD. The CDR3 runs to 17 residues. V was pared by 3 bases and J by 2 bases, with 9 bases of the junction left unmatched. This CDR3 is CAISDPIGLAGTYEQYF. CDR3 in DNA: TGTGCCATCAGTGATCCTATTGGACTAGCGGGTACCTACGAGCAGTACTTC.